This T cell receptor (beta chain) was captured in a study of blood T cells in healthy people across ages. Together with a sample-barcoded 5' primer, a J-beta primer mix was included in a second PCR lasting roughly 7 to 11 cycles. TCRdb reprocessed the 5' RACE reads via MiXCR and lists one record per CDR3 protein. This sample has around 1,900,000 distinct CDR3 sequences, with approximately 39% found just once. Those donating, healthy Caucasian individuals from Russia, were aged about 6 to 100. The sample holds a few counts of this clonotype. Its cognate antigen is unknown. The study, taken as a whole, reports: Calculation of diversity from one million T cells yielded estimates considered to be underestimates. Nothing was known about donor CMV status, and this possibly confounded expanded clonotype changes. There were more naive CD4+ cells and higher diversity in long-lived donors than in aged donors.

Germline V gene sequence: CDR1 MGHRA, CDR2 YSYEKL. CDR3 size: 19 residues. Trimming pared 3 bases from V and 4 bases from J, leaving 27 bases between. This chain links TRBV4-1 with TRBJ1-2; perhaps TRBD1 as D (6 bases). This sequence originates from a human donor in good health. The sequenced sample consisted of blood. The CDR3 DNA reads TGCGCCAGCAGCCATCAGCAGGGGAGAAGTTACTCTGGAAGCTATGGCTACACCTTC. Protein: CASSHQQGRSYSGSYGYTF.